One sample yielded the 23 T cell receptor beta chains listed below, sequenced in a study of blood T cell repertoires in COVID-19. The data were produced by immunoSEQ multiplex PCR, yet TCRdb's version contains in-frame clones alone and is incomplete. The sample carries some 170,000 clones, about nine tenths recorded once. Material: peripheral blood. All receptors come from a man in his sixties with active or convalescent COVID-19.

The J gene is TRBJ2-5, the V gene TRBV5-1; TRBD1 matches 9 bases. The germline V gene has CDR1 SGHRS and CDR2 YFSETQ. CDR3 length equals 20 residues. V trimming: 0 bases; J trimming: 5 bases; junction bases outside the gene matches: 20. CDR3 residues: CASSLATLTGGTGPGETQYF. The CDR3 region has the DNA TGCGCCAGCAGCTTGGCCACACTTACAGGGGGCACGGGACCTGGGGAGACCCAGTACTTC.

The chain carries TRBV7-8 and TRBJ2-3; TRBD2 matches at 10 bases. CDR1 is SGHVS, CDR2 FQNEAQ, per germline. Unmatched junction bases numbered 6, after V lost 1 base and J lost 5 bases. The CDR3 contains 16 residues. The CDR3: CASSLEVAGGLDTQYF. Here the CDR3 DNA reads TGTGCCAGCAGCTTAGAAGTAGCGGGGGGTTTAGATACGCAGTATTTT.

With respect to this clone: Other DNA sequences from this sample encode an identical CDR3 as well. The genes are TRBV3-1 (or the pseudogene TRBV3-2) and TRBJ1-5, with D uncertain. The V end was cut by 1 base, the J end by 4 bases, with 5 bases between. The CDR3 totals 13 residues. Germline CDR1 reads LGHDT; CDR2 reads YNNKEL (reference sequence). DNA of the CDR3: TGTGCCAGCAGCCAAGCGGGGAATCAGCCCCAGCATTTT. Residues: CASSQAGNQPQHF.

DNA of the CDR3: TGTGCCACCGGGGGACCGAGCTCCTACGAGCAGTACTTC. Protein sequence: CATGGPSSYEQYF. The chain employs TRBV19 and TRBJ2-7, with a tentative D call TRBD2 (6 bases). This CDR3 is built from 13 residues. The germline V gene has CDR1 LNHDA and CDR2 SQIVND (reference sequence). Trimming removed 10 bases at V and 0 bases at J, with 13 bases between. Full variable domain (outside the CDR3, taken from reference TRBV19 and TRBJ2-7): DGGITQSPKYLFRKEGQNVTLSCEQNLNHDAMYWYRQDPGQGLRLIYYSQIVNDFQKGDIAEGYSVSREKKESFPLTVTSAQKNPTAFYLCATGGPSSYEQYFGPGTRLTVT.

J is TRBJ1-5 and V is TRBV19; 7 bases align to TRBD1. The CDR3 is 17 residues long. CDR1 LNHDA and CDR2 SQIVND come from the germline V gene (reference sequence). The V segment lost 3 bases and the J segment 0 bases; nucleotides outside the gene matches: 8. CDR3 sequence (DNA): TGTGCCAGTAGTATCCCGGACAGGCTGATTAGCAATCAGCCCCAGCATTTT. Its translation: CASSIPDRLISNQPQHF.

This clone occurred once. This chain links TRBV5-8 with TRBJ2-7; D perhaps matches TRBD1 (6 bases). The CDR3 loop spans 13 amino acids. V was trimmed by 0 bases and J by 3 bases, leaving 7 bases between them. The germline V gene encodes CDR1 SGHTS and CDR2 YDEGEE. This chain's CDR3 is CASSLVQGYEQYF. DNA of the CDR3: TGTGCCAGCAGCTTGGTACAGGGCTACGAGCAGTACTTC.

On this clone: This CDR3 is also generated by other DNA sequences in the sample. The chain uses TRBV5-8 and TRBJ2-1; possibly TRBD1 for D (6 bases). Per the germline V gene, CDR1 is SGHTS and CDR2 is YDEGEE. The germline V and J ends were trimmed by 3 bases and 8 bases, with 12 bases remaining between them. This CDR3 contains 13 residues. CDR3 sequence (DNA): TGTGCCAGCAGCTCTTTACAGGGCTATGAGCAGTTCTTC. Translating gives CASSSLQGYEQFF. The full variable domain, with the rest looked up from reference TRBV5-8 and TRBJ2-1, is EAGVTQSPTHLIKTRGQQATLRCSPISGHTSVYWYQQALGLGLQFLLWYDEGEERNRGNFPPRFSGRQFPNYSSELNVNALELEDSALYLCASSSLQGYEQFFGPGTRLTVL.

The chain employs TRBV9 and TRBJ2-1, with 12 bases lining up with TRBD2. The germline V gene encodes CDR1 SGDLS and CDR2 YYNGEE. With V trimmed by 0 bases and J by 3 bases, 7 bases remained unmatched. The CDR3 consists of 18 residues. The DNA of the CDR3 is TGTGCCAGCAGCGTAGGGGCTAGCGGGAGGGCCTTCTACAATGAGCAGTTCTTC. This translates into CASSVGASGRAFYNEQFF. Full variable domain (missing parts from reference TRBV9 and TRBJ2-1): DSGVTQTPKHLITATGQRVTLRCSPRSGDLSVYWYQQSLDQGLQFLIQYYNGEERAKGNILERFSAQQFPDLHSELNLSSLELGDSALYFCASSVGASGRAFYNEQFFGPGTRLTVL.

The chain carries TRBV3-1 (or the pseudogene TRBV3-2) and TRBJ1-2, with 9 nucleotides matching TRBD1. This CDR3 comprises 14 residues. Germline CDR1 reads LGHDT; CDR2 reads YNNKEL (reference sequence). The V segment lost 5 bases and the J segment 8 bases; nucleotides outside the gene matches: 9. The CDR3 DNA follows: TGTGCCAGCAGCGTACCGGGACAGGGTCCAGGCTACACCTTC. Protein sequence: CASSVPGQGPGYTF.

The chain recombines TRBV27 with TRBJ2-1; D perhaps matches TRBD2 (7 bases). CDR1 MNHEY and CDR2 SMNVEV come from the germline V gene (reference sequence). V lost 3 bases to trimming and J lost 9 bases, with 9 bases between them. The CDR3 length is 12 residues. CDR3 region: CASSLRGLEQFF. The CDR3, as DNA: TGTGCCAGCAGTTTGCGGGGGCTTGAGCAGTTCTTC.

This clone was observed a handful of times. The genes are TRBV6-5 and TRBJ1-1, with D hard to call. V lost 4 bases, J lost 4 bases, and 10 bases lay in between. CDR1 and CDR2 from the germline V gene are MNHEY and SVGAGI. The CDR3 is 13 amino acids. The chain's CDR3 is CASSSSDPTEAFF. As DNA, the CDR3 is TGTGCCAGCAGTTCGTCAGATCCCACTGAAGCTTTCTTT.

The CDR3 spells CASSLVGGTGTTEAFF. CDR3 nucleotides: TGTGCCAGCAGCTTAGTGGGGGGGACAGGGACGACTGAAGCTTTCTTT. This chain links TRBV7-8 with TRBJ1-1; TRBD1 matches 9 bases. CDR3 size: 16 residues. Per the germline V gene, CDR1 is SGHVS and CDR2 is FQNEAQ. V lost 1 base, J lost 5 bases, and 8 bases stayed unmatched. The full variable domain, its missing parts supplied by reference TRBV7-8 and TRBJ1-1, is GAGVSQSPRYKVAKRGQDVALRCDPISGHVSLFWYQQALGQGPEFLTYFQNEAQLDKSGLPSDRFFAERPEGSVSTLKIQRTQQEDSAVYLCASSLVGGTGTTEAFFGQGTRLTVV.

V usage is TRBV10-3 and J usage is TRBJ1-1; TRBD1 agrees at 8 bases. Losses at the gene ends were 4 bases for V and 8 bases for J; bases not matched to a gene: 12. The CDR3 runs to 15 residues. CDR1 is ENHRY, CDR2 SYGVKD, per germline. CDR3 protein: CAISGYGQGLAEAFF. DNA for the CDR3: TGTGCCATCAGTGGTTATGGACAGGGCCTGGCCGAAGCTTTCTTT.

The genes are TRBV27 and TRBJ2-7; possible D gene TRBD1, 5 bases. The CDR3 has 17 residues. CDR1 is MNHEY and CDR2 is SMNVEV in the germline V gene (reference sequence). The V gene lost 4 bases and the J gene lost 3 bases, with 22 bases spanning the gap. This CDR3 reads CASSSVPREPRFYEQYF. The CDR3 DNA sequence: TGTGCCAGCAGTTCAGTTCCCAGGGAACCTAGATTCTACGAGCAGTACTTC.

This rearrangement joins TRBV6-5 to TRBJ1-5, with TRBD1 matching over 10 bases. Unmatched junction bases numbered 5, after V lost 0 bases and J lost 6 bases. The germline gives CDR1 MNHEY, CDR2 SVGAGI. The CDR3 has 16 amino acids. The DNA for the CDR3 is TGTGCCAGCAGTTACTCCCCGGACAGGGGGGGTCAGCCCCAGCATTTT. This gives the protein CASSYSPDRGGQPQHF.

In DNA form, the CDR3 reads TGTGCCAGCAGCAAAGAAAGGCTACCGAAGGGGGGCTACACCTTC. Its protein is CASSKERLPKGGYTF. The chain carries TRBV21-1 and TRBJ1-2; TRBD1 reflects the table's D call only, with no check against the DNA. TRBV21-1 is flagged as a pseudogene. This CDR3 has 15 amino acids.

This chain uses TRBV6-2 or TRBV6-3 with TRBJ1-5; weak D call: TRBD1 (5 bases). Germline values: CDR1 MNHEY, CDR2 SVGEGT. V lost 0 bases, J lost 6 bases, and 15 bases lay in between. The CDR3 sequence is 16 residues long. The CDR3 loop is CASSYSAGGTTQPQHF. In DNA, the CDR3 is TGTGCCAGCAGTTACTCGGCCGGGGGAACCACTCAGCCCCAGCATTTT.

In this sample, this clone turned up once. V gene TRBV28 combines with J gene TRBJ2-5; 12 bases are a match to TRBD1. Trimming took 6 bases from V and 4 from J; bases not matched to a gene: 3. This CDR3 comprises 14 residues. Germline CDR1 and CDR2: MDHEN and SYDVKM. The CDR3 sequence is CASSRDRGPETQYF. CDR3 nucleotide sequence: TGTGCCAGCAGCCGGGACAGGGGGCCAGAGACCCAGTACTTC.

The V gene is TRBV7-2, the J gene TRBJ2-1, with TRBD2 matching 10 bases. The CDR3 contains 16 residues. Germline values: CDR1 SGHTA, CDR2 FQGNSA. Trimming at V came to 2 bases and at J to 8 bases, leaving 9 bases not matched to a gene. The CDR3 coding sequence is TGTGCCAGCAGCTTACGCTGGTCTAGCGGGGGTGATGAGCAGTTCTTC. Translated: CASSLRWSSGGDEQFF.

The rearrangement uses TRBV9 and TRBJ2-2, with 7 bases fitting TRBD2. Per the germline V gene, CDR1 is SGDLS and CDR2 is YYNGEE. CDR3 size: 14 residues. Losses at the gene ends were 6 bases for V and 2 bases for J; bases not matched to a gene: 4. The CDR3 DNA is TGTGCCAGCATGGGAGGGACCAACACCGGGGAGCTGTTTTTT. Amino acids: CASMGGTNTGELFF.

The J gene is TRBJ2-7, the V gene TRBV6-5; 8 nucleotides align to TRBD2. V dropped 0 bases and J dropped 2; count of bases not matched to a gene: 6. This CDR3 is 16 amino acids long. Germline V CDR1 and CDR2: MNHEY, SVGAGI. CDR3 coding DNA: TGTGCCAGCAGTTACTCCGGAGCGGGAGTGACCTACGAGCAGTACTTC. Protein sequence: CASSYSGAGVTYEQYF.

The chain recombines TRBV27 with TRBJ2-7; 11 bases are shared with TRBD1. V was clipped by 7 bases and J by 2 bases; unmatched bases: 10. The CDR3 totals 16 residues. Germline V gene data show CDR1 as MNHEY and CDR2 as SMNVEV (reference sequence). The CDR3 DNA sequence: TGTGCCAGCACCGGTCTGAAGGGACAGGGGGCCTACGAGCAGTACTTC. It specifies CASTGLKGQGAYEQYF.

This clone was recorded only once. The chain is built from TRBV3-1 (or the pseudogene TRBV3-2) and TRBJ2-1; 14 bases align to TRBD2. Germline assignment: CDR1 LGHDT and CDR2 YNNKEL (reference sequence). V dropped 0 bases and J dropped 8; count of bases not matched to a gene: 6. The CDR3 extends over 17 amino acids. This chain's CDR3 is CASSQERLAGGGDEQFF. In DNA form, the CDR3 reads TGTGCCAGCAGCCAAGAGAGACTAGCGGGAGGGGGGGATGAGCAGTTCTTC.